This is a list of T cell receptor beta chains from one sample in a study of Tregs in tolerant kidney transplant recipients. Profiling relied on immunoSEQ multiplex PCR, and the TCRdb table lists in-frame clones only, not all of them. Of some 70,000 clones listed, about 89% are singletons. The material was CD4+ T cells from blood, obtained before the transplant. The origin of the receptors is a human donor who received a combined kidney and bone marrow transplant. CDR3s include the opening cysteine and the closing phenylalanine or tryptophan. Fields, in order: J gene, V gene, CDR3 length, D gene, clone size, CDR3 DNA, CDR3 protein. The D gene is left open where the match is weak. Clone size is not always given. Where it is, it says once, few, many or a class for expanded clones.

TRBJ1-2 | TRBV5-6 | 18 | - | - | TGTGCCAGCAGCGGGGCATGGCGCGAAGGCCCGGGTCGGTATGGCTACACCTTC | CASSGAWREGPGRYGYTF
TRBJ2-2 | TRBV2 | 18 | TRBD1 | - | TGTGCCAGCAGTCTGACCTGGACAGGGCTTGCGAACACCGGGGAGCTGTTTTTT | CASSLTWTGLANTGELFF
TRBJ2-3 | TRBV27 | 14 | TRBD2 | - | TGTGCCAGCCTGGGACTAGCGGGAGGGGATACGCAGTATTTT | CASLGLAGGDTQYF
TRBJ2-5 | TRBV6-5 | 16 | TRBD2 | - | TGTGCCAGCAGTTACTCTGGCGGGGGTTTACAAGAGACCCAGTACTTC | CASSYSGGGLQETQYF
TRBJ1-1 | TRBV18 | 16 | - | - | TGTGCCAGCTCACCACCGTCCGCACAGGCGAACACTGAAGCTTTCTTT | CASSPPSAQANTEAFF
TRBJ2-7 | TRBV6-6 | 14 | - | - | TGTGCCAGCAGTTACTCGACGGGATTCTACGAGCAGTACTTC | CASSYSTGFYEQYF
TRBJ1-2 | TRBV7-8 | 18 | TRBD1 | - | TGTGCCAGCAGCTTAGCACCCCAGGCAGGGGGCCAGTTCTATGGCTACACCTTC | CASSLAPQAGGQFYGYTF
TRBJ1-1 | TRBV7-9 | 15 | - | - | TGTGCCAGCAGCGGCCCACCGGGGTTGAACACTGAAGCTTTCTTT | CASSGPPGLNTEAFF
TRBJ1-3 | TRBV18 | 15 | - | few | TGTGCCAGCTCACCACGGGCGACTACCGGAAACACCATATATTTT | CASSPRATTGNTIYF
TRBJ2-3 | TRBV2 | 12 | - | - | TGTGCCAGCATCATTCGTCAGGATACGCAGTATTTT | CASIIRQDTQYF
TRBJ2-2 | TRBV11-3 | 13 | TRBD2 | - | TGTGCCAGCCGAAGCGGGGGCACCGGGGAGCTGTTTTTT | CASRSGGTGELFF
TRBJ1-5 | TRBV10-1 | 16 | - | - | TGCGCCAGCAGTGAGTCGTGTAGGAGGAGGAATCAGCCCCAGCATTTT | CASSESCRRRNQPQHF
TRBJ2-2 | TRBV27 | 16 | - | few | TGTGCCAGCAGTTTGACGGACAGCGCGAACACCGGGGAGCTGTTTTTT | CASSLTDSANTGELFF
TRBJ1-1 | TRBV4-1 | 14 | - | - | TGCGCCAGCAGCCAAGGGACAAAGAACACTGAAGCTTTCTTT | CASSQGTKNTEAFF
TRBJ1-1 | TRBV29-1 | 15 | - | - | TGCAGCGTTCAGATGCAGGGAGGGGTGGGCACTGAAGCTTTCTTT | CSVQMQGGVGTEAFF
TRBJ2-7 | TRBV28 | 12 | - | few | TGTGCCAGCAGTCAAACGGCCTACGAGCAGTACTTC | CASSQTAYEQYF
TRBJ1-1 | TRBV4-3 | 13 | - | - | TGCGCCAGCAGCCATCGGCAGGGCGGTGAAGCTTTCTTT | CASSHRQGGEAFF
TRBJ2-1 | TRBV5-1 | 14 | - | - | TGCGCCAGCAGCTTGGAAGTTAGAATCCATGAGCAGTTCTTC | CASSLEVRIHEQFF
TRBJ1-1 | TRBV5-1 | 14 | TRBD1 | few | TGCGCCACCAAACCCGGGACAGGGAACACTGAAGCTTTCTTT | CATKPGTGNTEAFF
TRBJ1-5 | TRBV7-2 | 14 | TRBD1 | - | TGTGCCAGCAGCTTATCCAGGGGGGATCAGCCCCAGCATTTT | CASSLSRGDQPQHF
TRBJ2-3 | TRBV6-1 | 14 | - | - | TGTGCCAGCAGTGAATACAGGGGCACAGATACGCAGTATTTT | CASSEYRGTDTQYF
TRBJ1-5 | TRBV7-3 | 16 | - | - | TGTGCCAGCATTTTCGCATGGGGCGGACGCAATCAGCCCCAGCATTTT | CASIFAWGGRNQPQHF
TRBJ1-1 | TRBV29-1 | 13 | - | once | TGCAGCGGCAGGGCATCGATGGGCACTGAAGCTTTCTTT | CSGRASMGTEAFF
TRBJ2-7 | TRBV28 | 15 | TRBD2 | - | TGTGCCAGCAGCCCTTGGACTAGCGGGAAAAACGAGCAGTACTTC | CASSPWTSGKNEQYF
TRBJ2-3 | TRBV5-4 | 14 | TRBD1 | - | TGTGCCAGCAGCTGGGGACAGAGCACAGATACGCAGTATTTT | CASSWGQSTDTQYF
TRBJ2-1 | TRBV15 | 15 | TRBD2 | - | TGTGCCACCAGCAGGACTAGCGGGAGAGTATATGAGCAGTTCTTC | CATSRTSGRVYEQFF
TRBJ2-1 | TRBV7-9 | 17 | - | - | TGTGCCAGCAGCATATCATTACCGCTAGATGGCTACAATGAGCAGTTCTTC | CASSISLPLDGYNEQFF
TRBJ2-2 | TRBV5-1 | 16 | TRBD1 | - | TGCGCCAGCGGCAGCGAACAGGGGTGGCGGACCGGGGAGCTGTTTTTT | CASGSEQGWRTGELFF
TRBJ1-1 | TRBV5-1 | 16 | - | - | TGCGCCAGCAGCTTGGCCCCAGGCTTCATGAACACTGAAGCTTTCTTT | CASSLAPGFMNTEAFF
TRBJ2-1 | TRBV5-1 | 15 | TRBD2 | - | TGCGCCAGCAGCCTAAAGCGGGAGAGGTACAATGAGCAGTTCTTC | CASSLKRERYNEQFF
TRBJ2-2 | TRBV5-1 | 15 | - | once | TGCGCCAGCAGCTTGTCTAGTATTGACGCCGGGGAGCTGTTTTTT | CASSLSSIDAGELFF
TRBJ2-1 | TRBV19 | 11 | - | - | TGTGCCACCGCGTATTCCAATGAGCAGTTCTTC | CATAYSNEQFF
TRBJ1-3 | TRBV30 | 13 | - | - | TGTGCCTGGATGAGGTACTCTGGAAACACCATATATTTT | CAWMRYSGNTIYF
TRBJ1-3 | TRBV18 | 16 | - | - | TGTGCCAGCTCACCACAAGACAGCTACTCTGGAAACACCATATATTTT | CASSPQDSYSGNTIYF
TRBJ2-7 | TRBV5-1 | 15 | - | once | TGCGCCAGCAGATATAACCGGGACACCTACTACGAGCAGTACTTC | CASRYNRDTYYEQYF
TRBJ2-1 | TRBV19 | 18 | TRBD1 | - | TGTGCCAGTAGCCAGACAGGGGGCCGGTCGGTCGCCTACAATGAGCAGTTCTTC | CASSQTGGRSVAYNEQFF
TRBJ1-5 | TRBV19 | 12 | - | - | TGTGCCAGTAACCTACAGTTTCAGCCCCAGCATTTT | CASNLQFQPQHF
TRBJ2-5 | TRBV23-1 | 18 | - | - | TGCGCCAGCAGTCAAAGGACTTATTGGTCCCCCCTTAGAGAGACCCAGTACTTC | CASSQRTYWSPLRETQYF
TRBJ1-1 | TRBV2 | 12 | - | - | TGTGCCAGCAGTGAGGGGGGGGCTGAAGCTTTCTTT | CASSEGGAEAFF
TRBJ1-2 | TRBV30 | 17 | TRBD1 | - | TGTGCCTGGAGCCCTATCTGGGACAGGGTGCGATTCGATGGCTACACCTTC | CAWSPIWDRVRFDGYTF
TRBJ2-3 | TRBV6-5 | 15 | - | once | TGTGCCAGCAGCCACCAGAGTAGGGGGACAGATACGCAGTATTTT | CASSHQSRGTDTQYF